A selection of T cell receptor beta chains follows, all from one sample in a study of Graves' ophthalmopathy and Graves' hyperthyroidism. Each CDR3 protein is one row after TCRdb ran MiXCR on the multiplex PCR reads. The sample consists of 300,000 to 350,000 distinct CDR3 sequences, 17% of them appearing once. Sequenced material: peripheral blood. The source of these receptors is an adult man with Graves' ophthalmopathy. CDR3s include the opening cysteine and the closing phenylalanine or tryptophan. Fields, in order: CDR3 DNA, CDR3 protein, V gene, D gene, J gene, clone size. The D gene is left open where the match is weak. Only part of the rows carry a size: once, few, many, or a class if the clone is expanded.

cdr3_nt: TGTGCCAGCAGTCCGGACCTCTATGGCTACACCTTC
cdr3_aa: CASSPDLYGYTF
v_call: TRBV6-2/TRBV6-3
d_call: .
j_call: TRBJ1-2
clone_size: many

cdr3_nt: TGTGCCATCAGCGAGGGACTAGCGGATATGGGATACGAGCAGTACTTC
cdr3_aa: CAISEGLADMGYEQYF
v_call: TRBV10-3
d_call: TRBD2
j_call: TRBJ2-7
clone_size: many

cdr3_nt: TGTGCCAGCGAAGACAGGGAATATAGCAATCAGCCCCAGCATTTT
cdr3_aa: CASEDREYSNQPQHF
v_call: TRBV19
d_call: TRBD1
j_call: TRBJ1-5
clone_size: .

cdr3_nt: TGTGCCAGCAGTCATCTACAGGAGAGAAACACTGAAGCTTTCTTT
cdr3_aa: CASSHLQERNTEAFF
v_call: TRBV11-2
d_call: .
j_call: TRBJ1-1
clone_size: .

cdr3_nt: TGCGCCAGCAGCCAAGGGAAGGGGGGGGCGGCCACCGGGGAGCTGTTTTTT
cdr3_aa: CASSQGKGGAATGELFF
v_call: TRBV4-3
d_call: .
j_call: TRBJ2-2
clone_size: few

cdr3_nt: TGTGCCAGCAGCCCTGCGCTAGCGGGAGTTTCCTACGAGCAGTACTTC
cdr3_aa: CASSPALAGVSYEQYF
v_call: TRBV7-9
d_call: TRBD2
j_call: TRBJ2-7
clone_size: many

cdr3_nt: TGTGCCAGCAGTCAAGCGCAGGGGGCTGAAGCTTTCTTT
cdr3_aa: CASSQAQGAEAFF
v_call: TRBV28
d_call: TRBD1
j_call: TRBJ1-1
clone_size: many

cdr3_nt: TGTGCCAGCAGCGGAAGGGGTATCCAAGAGACCCAGTACTTC
cdr3_aa: CASSGRGIQETQYF
v_call: TRBV7-9
d_call: .
j_call: TRBJ2-5
clone_size: many

cdr3_nt: TGTGCCAGCAGACAGGGGGTAGGCTACGAGCAGTACTTC
cdr3_aa: CASRQGVGYEQYF
v_call: TRBV7-2
d_call: TRBD1
j_call: TRBJ2-7
clone_size: .

cdr3_nt: TGCAGTGCCCTTAGTTCCGGCAACAGGGATGGCCGCTACACCTTC
cdr3_aa: CSALSSGNRDGRYTF
v_call: TRBV20-1
d_call: .
j_call: TRBJ1-2
clone_size: many

cdr3_nt: TGTGCCAGCAGCCCAGGGAAGGGTCAGCCCCAGCATTTT
cdr3_aa: CASSPGKGQPQHF
v_call: TRBV6-1
d_call: .
j_call: TRBJ1-5
clone_size: many

cdr3_nt: TGTGCCAGCAGTTACGACCTAGCCACACCGTGGTCCGAGCAGTACTTC
cdr3_aa: CASSYDLATPWSEQYF
v_call: TRBV6-2/TRBV6-3
d_call: .
j_call: TRBJ2-7
clone_size: many

cdr3_nt: TGTGCCAGCAGCTACCTACAAAGGGTTGAGTATGGCTACACCTTC
cdr3_aa: CASSYLQRVEYGYTF
v_call: TRBV11-1
d_call: .
j_call: TRBJ1-2
clone_size: many

cdr3_nt: TGTGCCAGCAGCTTATCCCTGGGGTCAGGGCAAGAGACCCAGTACTTC
cdr3_aa: CASSLSLGSGQETQYF
v_call: TRBV11-2
d_call: .
j_call: TRBJ2-5
clone_size: .

cdr3_nt: TGTGCCAGCAGAATCACAGGCGGAGAAAACACCGGGGAGCTGTTTTTT
cdr3_aa: CASRITGGENTGELFF
v_call: TRBV7-3
d_call: .
j_call: TRBJ2-2
clone_size: once

cdr3_nt: TGTGCCAGTAGTACCGGGACGGCGGCGGGCTACACCTTC
cdr3_aa: CASSTGTAAGYTF
v_call: TRBV19
d_call: .
j_call: TRBJ1-2
clone_size: many

cdr3_nt: TGTGCCAGCAGTCAGACAGGCTACGGAGAGACCCAGTACTTC
cdr3_aa: CASSQTGYGETQYF
v_call: TRBV2
d_call: .
j_call: TRBJ2-5
clone_size: many

cdr3_nt: TGTGCCAGCAGTTACTCCAGGGGAGCTTTTAATTTGGAGACCCAGTACTTC
cdr3_aa: CASSYSRGAFNLETQYF
v_call: TRBV6-5
d_call: .
j_call: TRBJ2-5
clone_size: many

cdr3_nt: TGTGCCAGCAGTACCCCCACCGGCGCAGCTTTCTTT
cdr3_aa: CASSTPTGAAFF
v_call: TRBV28
d_call: .
j_call: TRBJ1-1
clone_size: many

cdr3_nt: TGTGCCTGGAGTGGACCAGACTTCATGAACACTGAAGCTTTCTTT
cdr3_aa: CAWSGPDFMNTEAFF
v_call: TRBV30
d_call: .
j_call: TRBJ1-1
clone_size: many

cdr3_nt: TGTGCCAGCAGCTTAAAGGGGACTGAAGCTTTCTTT
cdr3_aa: CASSLKGTEAFF
v_call: TRBV7-3
d_call: .
j_call: TRBJ1-1
clone_size: many

cdr3_nt: TGCGCCAGCAGCCTCAGGGGGTCTCAGGATCTCAATGGCTACACCTTC
cdr3_aa: CASSLRGSQDLNGYTF
v_call: TRBV4-1
d_call: TRBD1
j_call: TRBJ1-2
clone_size: many

cdr3_nt: TGCGCCAGCAGCTTGCAACAGGGGGTGAGCACTGAAGCTTTCTTT
cdr3_aa: CASSLQQGVSTEAFF
v_call: TRBV5-1
d_call: TRBD1
j_call: TRBJ1-1
clone_size: .

cdr3_nt: TGTGCCAGCAGTCTCTGGGGGGTGGACACTGAAGCTTTCTTT
cdr3_aa: CASSLWGVDTEAFF
v_call: TRBV27
d_call: .
j_call: TRBJ1-1
clone_size: many

cdr3_nt: TGTGCCAGCAGCGCCGGACAGGCGAGTTTAGGGGCTAACTATGGCTACACCTTC
cdr3_aa: CASSAGQASLGANYGYTF
v_call: TRBV12-3/TRBV12-4
d_call: TRBD1
j_call: TRBJ1-2
clone_size: many

cdr3_nt: TGTGCCAGCAGCCTGGGGAGCGGGGGGGCCGGAGAGACCCAGTACTTC
cdr3_aa: CASSLGSGGAGETQYF
v_call: TRBV27
d_call: TRBD2
j_call: TRBJ2-5
clone_size: many

cdr3_nt: TGTGCCAGCAGCGCTCAAGCGTCCGGGGTGGCTTTCTTT
cdr3_aa: CASSAQASGVAFF
v_call: TRBV7-9
d_call: .
j_call: TRBJ1-1
clone_size: many

cdr3_nt: TGTGCCAGCAGTTTATCAGGCAGGCTTGACTACGAGCAGTACTTC
cdr3_aa: CASSLSGRLDYEQYF
v_call: TRBV12-3/TRBV12-4
d_call: .
j_call: TRBJ2-7
clone_size: .

cdr3_nt: TGTGCCAGCAGCCCGGAATTCTCCTACGAGCAGTACTTC
cdr3_aa: CASSPEFSYEQYF
v_call: TRBV7-8
d_call: .
j_call: TRBJ2-7
clone_size: many

cdr3_nt: TGTGCCAGCAGTCTGACAGTTGGATCGCCCCAGCATTTT
cdr3_aa: CASSLTVGSPQHF
v_call: TRBV12-3/TRBV12-4
d_call: .
j_call: TRBJ1-5
clone_size: many

cdr3_nt: TGTGCCAGCAAACGGGAAGGGGAGCTGTTTTTT
cdr3_aa: CASKREGELFF
v_call: TRBV2
d_call: .
j_call: TRBJ2-2
clone_size: many

cdr3_nt: TGTGCCAGCAGTGATAGCGCCACCTACGAGCAGTACTTC
cdr3_aa: CASSDSATYEQYF
v_call: TRBV25-1
d_call: .
j_call: TRBJ2-7
clone_size: many

cdr3_nt: TGCACCAGCAGCTTGGTGGGACTAGCGACCGGGGAGCTGTTTTTT
cdr3_aa: CTSSLVGLATGELFF
v_call: TRBV5-1
d_call: TRBD2
j_call: TRBJ2-2
clone_size: .

cdr3_nt: TGTGCCAGCAGACAAGACAGGGGGTTGTCCTACGAGCAGTACTTC
cdr3_aa: CASRQDRGLSYEQYF
v_call: TRBV7-2
d_call: TRBD1
j_call: TRBJ2-7
clone_size: many

cdr3_nt: TGTGCCAGCTCAACGAACAGGGATAGAAATGGAAACACCATATATTTT
cdr3_aa: CASSTNRDRNGNTIYF
v_call: TRBV5-5
d_call: .
j_call: TRBJ1-3
clone_size: .

cdr3_nt: TGTGCCAGCAGTTACCTGTGGACCCAGCATTTT
cdr3_aa: CASSYLWTQHF
v_call: TRBV6-2/TRBV6-3
d_call: .
j_call: TRBJ1-5
clone_size: .

cdr3_nt: TGTGCCAGCAGTTACCGGGCGATAGGAGGGACCCACGAGCAGTACTTC
cdr3_aa: CASSYRAIGGTHEQYF
v_call: TRBV6-2/TRBV6-3
d_call: .
j_call: TRBJ2-7
clone_size: .

cdr3_nt: TGCGCCAGCAGCCAGTTCGGCCAGGGAAATCAGCCCCAGCATTTT
cdr3_aa: CASSQFGQGNQPQHF
v_call: TRBV4-1
d_call: .
j_call: TRBJ1-5
clone_size: many

cdr3_nt: TGTGCCAGTCAGACATTGGACGGGGTTCAGCCCCAGCATTTT
cdr3_aa: CASQTLDGVQPQHF
v_call: TRBV19
d_call: .
j_call: TRBJ1-5
clone_size: many

cdr3_nt: TGTGCCAGCAGCCAGGGACAGTATTCACCCCTCCACTTT
cdr3_aa: CASSQGQYSPLHF
v_call: TRBV7-9
d_call: TRBD1
j_call: TRBJ1-6
clone_size: many

cdr3_nt: TGTGCCAGCAGCTTAGCAGGAGTTCGGGGTGGCACTGAAGCTTTCTTT
cdr3_aa: CASSLAGVRGGTEAFF
v_call: TRBV7-2
d_call: .
j_call: TRBJ1-1
clone_size: many

cdr3_nt: TGTGCCAGCAGCTCCACTAGAAACAGGGAAGTCGGGACCCAGTACTTC
cdr3_aa: CASSSTRNREVGTQYF
v_call: TRBV7-9
d_call: .
j_call: TRBJ2-5
clone_size: many

cdr3_nt: TGTGCCAGCAGGTTTCATCACACGGCCTATGGCTACACCTTC
cdr3_aa: CASRFHHTAYGYTF
v_call: TRBV28
d_call: .
j_call: TRBJ1-2
clone_size: many

cdr3_nt: TGTGCCAGTACCCGTGGGACGGCCAACACTGAAGCTTTCTTT
cdr3_aa: CASTRGTANTEAFF
v_call: TRBV7-9
d_call: .
j_call: TRBJ1-1
clone_size: many

cdr3_nt: TGTGCCAGCAGTGTGGTCCAGGGGACGTATTATCTGATCAATCAGCCCCAGCATTTT
cdr3_aa: CASSVVQGTYYLINQPQHF
v_call: TRBV2
d_call: .
j_call: TRBJ1-5
clone_size: many

cdr3_nt: TGTGCCTGGAGTGTAGGATGGCAGAACACTGAAGCTTTCTTT
cdr3_aa: CAWSVGWQNTEAFF
v_call: TRBV30
d_call: .
j_call: TRBJ1-1
clone_size: many

cdr3_nt: TGCAGTGCTGAGGGACAGGGGGCAATCGTGGACAATCAGCCCCAGCATTTT
cdr3_aa: CSAEGQGAIVDNQPQHF
v_call: TRBV20-1
d_call: TRBD1
j_call: TRBJ1-5
clone_size: many

cdr3_nt: TGTGCCAGCAGCCCCTCTTCTGGAAACACCATATATTTT
cdr3_aa: CASSPSSGNTIYF
v_call: TRBV7-9
d_call: .
j_call: TRBJ1-3
clone_size: many

cdr3_nt: TGTGCCAGCAGTTACCAGCACAGACAGGCGTACACTGAAGCTTTCTTT
cdr3_aa: CASSYQHRQAYTEAFF
v_call: TRBV6-2/TRBV6-3
d_call: .
j_call: TRBJ1-1
clone_size: few

cdr3_nt: TGTGCCAGCAGGGGACTAGCGGGAGTGAACACCGGGGAGCTGTTTTTT
cdr3_aa: CASRGLAGVNTGELFF
v_call: TRBV11-1
d_call: TRBD2
j_call: TRBJ2-2
clone_size: many